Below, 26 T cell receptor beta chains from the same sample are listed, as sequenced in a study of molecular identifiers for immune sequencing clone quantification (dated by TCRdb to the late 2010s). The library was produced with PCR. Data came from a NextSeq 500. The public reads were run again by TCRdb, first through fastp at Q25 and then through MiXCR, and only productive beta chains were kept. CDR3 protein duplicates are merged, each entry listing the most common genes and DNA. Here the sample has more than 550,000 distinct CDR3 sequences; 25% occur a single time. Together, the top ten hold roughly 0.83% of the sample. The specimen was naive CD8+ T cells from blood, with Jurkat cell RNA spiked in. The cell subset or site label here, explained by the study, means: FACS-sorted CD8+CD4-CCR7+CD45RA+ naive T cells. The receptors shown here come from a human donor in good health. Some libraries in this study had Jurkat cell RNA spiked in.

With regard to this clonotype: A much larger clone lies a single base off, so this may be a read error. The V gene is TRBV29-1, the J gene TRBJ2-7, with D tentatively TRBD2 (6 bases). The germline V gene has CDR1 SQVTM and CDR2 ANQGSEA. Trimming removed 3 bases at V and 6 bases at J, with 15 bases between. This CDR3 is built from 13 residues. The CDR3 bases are TGCAGCGTTGAGGGGACTTCAGCCTGCGAGCAGTACTTC. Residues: CSVEGTSACEQYF.

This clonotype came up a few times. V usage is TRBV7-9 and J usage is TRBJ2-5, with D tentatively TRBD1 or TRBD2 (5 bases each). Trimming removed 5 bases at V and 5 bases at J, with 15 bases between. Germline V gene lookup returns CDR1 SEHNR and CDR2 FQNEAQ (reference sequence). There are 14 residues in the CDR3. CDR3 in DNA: TGTGCCAGCAGCCAGGAGGCAGGGTTCGAGACCCAGTACTTC. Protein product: CASSQEAGFETQYF.

The CDR3, as DNA: TGCAGTGCTAGAGATTATGAAGGACTAGCGGGAAACGAGCAGTACTTC. This gives the protein CSARDYEGLAGNEQYF. This rearrangement joins TRBV20-1 to TRBJ2-7, with 12 bases fitting TRBD2. CDR3 length equals 16 residues. Looked up from germline, CDR1 is DFQATT and CDR2 is SNEGSKA (reference sequence). V lost 0 bases, J lost 5 bases, and 8 bases stayed unmatched.

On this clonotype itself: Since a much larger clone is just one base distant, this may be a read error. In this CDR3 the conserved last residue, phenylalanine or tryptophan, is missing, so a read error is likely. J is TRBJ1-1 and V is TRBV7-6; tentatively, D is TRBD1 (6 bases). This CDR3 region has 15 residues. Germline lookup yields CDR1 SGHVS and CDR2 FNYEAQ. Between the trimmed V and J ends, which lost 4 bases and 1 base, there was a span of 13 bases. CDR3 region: CASSSAGTTNTEAFY. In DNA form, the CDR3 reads TGTGCCAGCAGCTCGGCCGGGACAACGAACACTGAAGCTTTCTAT.

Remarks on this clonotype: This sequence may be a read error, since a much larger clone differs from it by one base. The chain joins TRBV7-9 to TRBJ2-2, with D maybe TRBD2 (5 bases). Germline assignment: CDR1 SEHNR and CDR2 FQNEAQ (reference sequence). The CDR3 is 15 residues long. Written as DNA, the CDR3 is TGTCCCACCAAGACCGCAACAGAAAAGGCCCGGGGTCTGTTTTTT. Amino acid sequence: CPTKTATEKARGLFF.

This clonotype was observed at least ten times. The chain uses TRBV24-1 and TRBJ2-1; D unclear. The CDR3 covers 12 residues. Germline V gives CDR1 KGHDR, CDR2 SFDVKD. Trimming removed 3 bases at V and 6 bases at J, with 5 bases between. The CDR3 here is CATSDGINEQFF. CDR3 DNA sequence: TGTGCCACCAGTGATGGGATCAATGAGCAGTTCTTC.

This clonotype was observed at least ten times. The CDR3 coding sequence is TGCAGTGCTAGAGATCTCGCAGGGGGACCCTACGAGCAGTACTTC. Translation: CSARDLAGGPYEQYF. This chain uses TRBV20-1 with TRBJ2-7; 7 bases are a match to TRBD1. Germline assignment: CDR1 DFQATT and CDR2 SNEGSKA (reference sequence). V lost 0 bases, J lost 2 bases, and 7 bases stayed unmatched. This CDR3 has 15 amino acids.

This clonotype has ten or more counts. This CDR3 is CASSHITYSNQPQHF. The CDR3 nucleotides read TGTGCCAGCAGTCACATTACCTATAGCAATCAGCCCCAGCATTTT. The chain joins TRBV27 to TRBJ1-5; D call uncertain. The V gene's germline CDR1 is MNHEY and CDR2 SMNVEV (reference sequence). Deletions cut 5 bases from V and 0 bases from J, with 11 bases between. This CDR3 has 15 amino acids.

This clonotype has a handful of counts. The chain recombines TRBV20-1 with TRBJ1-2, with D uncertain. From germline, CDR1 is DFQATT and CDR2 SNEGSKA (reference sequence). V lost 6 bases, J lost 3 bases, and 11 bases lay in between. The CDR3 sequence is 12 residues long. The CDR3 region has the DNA TGCAGTGCCCCAGAGGGCCACTATGGCTACACCTTC. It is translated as CSAPEGHYGYTF.

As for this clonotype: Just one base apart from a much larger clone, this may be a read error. The CDR3 here is CACSYLGADTQYF. Written as DNA, the CDR3 is TGTGCCTGCAGTTACTTGGGAGCAGATACGCAGTATTTT. V and J are TRBV6-6 and TRBJ2-3, with D perhaps TRBD2 (5 bases). CDR3 length: 13 amino acids. From germline, CDR1 is MNHNY and CDR2 SVGAGI (reference sequence).

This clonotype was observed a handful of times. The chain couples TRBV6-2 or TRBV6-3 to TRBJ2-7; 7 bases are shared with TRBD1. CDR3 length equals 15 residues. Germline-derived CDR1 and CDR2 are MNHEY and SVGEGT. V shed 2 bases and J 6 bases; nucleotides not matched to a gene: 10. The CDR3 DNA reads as TGTGCCAGCAGTTACCCGACAGGGCCGAAGGGCGAGCAGTACTTC. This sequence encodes CASSYPTGPKGEQYF.

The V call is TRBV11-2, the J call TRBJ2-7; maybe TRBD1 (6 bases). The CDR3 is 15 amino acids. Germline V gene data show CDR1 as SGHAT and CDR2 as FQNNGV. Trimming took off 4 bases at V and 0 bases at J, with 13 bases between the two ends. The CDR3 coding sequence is TGTGCCAGCAGCTCACGGACAGAGAGCTCCTACGAGCAGTACTTC. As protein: CASSSRTESSYEQYF.

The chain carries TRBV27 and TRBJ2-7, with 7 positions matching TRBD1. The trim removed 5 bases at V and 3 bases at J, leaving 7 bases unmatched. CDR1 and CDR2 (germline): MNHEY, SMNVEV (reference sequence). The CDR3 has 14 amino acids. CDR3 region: CASSRTGLVYEQYF. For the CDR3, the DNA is TGTGCCAGCAGTAGGACAGGTCTTGTCTACGAGCAGTACTTC.

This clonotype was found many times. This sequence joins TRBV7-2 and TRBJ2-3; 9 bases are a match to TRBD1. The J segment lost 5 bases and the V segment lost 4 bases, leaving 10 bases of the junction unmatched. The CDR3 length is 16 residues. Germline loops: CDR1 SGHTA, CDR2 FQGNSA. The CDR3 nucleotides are TGTGCCAGCAGCTCCCGGTGGGACAGGGACAAAGATACGCAGTATTTT. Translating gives CASSSRWDRDKDTQYF.

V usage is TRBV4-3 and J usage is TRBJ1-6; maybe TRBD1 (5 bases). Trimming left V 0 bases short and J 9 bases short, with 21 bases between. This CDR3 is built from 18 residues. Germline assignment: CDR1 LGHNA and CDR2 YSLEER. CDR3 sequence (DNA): TGCGCCAGCAGCCAAGATTTTAGAGGGGAACTCTCGGGTTCACCCCTCCACTTT. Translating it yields CASSQDFRGELSGSPLHF.

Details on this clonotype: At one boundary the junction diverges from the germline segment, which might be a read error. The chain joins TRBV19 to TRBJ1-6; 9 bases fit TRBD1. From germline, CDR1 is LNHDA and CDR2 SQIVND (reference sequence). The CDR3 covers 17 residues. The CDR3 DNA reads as TGTGCCAGTAGTGACTTCCCGGGACAGGGTATTGATTCACCCCTCCGCTTT. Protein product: CASSDFPGQGIDSPLRF.

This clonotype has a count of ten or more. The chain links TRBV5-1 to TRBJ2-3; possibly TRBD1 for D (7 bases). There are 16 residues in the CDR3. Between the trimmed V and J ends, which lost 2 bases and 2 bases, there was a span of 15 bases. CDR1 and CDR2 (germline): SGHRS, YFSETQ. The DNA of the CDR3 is TGCGCCAGCAGCTTAAGGGGGCGGGAAGACACAGATACGCAGTATTTT. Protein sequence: CASSLRGREDTDTQYF.

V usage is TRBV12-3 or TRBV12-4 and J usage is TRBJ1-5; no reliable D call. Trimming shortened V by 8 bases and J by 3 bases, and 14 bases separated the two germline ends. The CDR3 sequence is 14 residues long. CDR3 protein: CASQWGSANQPQHF. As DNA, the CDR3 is TGTGCCAGCCAGTGGGGAAGCGCCAATCAGCCCCAGCATTTT.

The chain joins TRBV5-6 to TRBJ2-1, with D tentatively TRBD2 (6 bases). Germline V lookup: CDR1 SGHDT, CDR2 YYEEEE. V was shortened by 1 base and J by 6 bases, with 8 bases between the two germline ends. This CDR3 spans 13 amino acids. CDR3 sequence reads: CASSLLLANEQFF. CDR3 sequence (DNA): TGTGCCAGCAGCTTGTTACTAGCCAATGAGCAGTTCTTC. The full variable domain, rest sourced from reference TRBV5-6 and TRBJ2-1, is DAGVTQSPTHLIKTRGQQVTLRCSPKSGHDTVSWYQQALGQGPQFIFQYYEEEERQRGNFPDRFSGHQFPNYSSELNVNALLLGDSALYLCASSLLLANEQFFGPGTRLTVL.

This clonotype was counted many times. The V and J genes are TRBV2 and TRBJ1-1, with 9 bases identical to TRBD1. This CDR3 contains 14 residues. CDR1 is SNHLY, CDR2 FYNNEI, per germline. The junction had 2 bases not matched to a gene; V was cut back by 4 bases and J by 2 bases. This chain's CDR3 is CASSAGQGNTEAFF. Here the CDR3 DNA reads TGTGCCAGCAGTGCGGGACAGGGCAACACTGAAGCTTTCTTT.

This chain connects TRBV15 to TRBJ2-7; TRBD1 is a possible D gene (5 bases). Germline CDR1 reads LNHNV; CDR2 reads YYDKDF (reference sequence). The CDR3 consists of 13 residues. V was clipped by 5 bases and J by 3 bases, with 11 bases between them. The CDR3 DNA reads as TGTGCCACCAGCGACAGCTCAATCTACGAGCAGTACTTC. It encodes CATSDSSIYEQYF.

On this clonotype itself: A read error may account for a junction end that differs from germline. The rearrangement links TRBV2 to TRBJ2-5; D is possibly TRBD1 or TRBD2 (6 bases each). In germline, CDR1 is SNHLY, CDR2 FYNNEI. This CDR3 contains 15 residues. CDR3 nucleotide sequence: TGTGCCAGCAGTGACGGGGGCCTTCTTTCTGAGACCCGGTACTTC. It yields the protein CASSDGGLLSETRYF.

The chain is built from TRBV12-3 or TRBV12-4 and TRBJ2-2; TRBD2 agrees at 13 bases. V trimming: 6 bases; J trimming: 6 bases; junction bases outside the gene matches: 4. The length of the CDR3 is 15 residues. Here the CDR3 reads CASRRTSGGAGELFF. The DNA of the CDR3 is TGTGCCAGCAGGAGGACTAGCGGGGGTGCCGGGGAGCTGTTTTTT.

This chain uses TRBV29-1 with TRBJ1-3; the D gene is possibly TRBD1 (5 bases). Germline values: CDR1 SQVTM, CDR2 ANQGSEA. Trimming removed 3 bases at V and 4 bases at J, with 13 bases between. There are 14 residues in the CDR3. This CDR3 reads CSVEQGDPGNTIYF. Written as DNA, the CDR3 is TGCAGCGTTGAGCAGGGAGACCCAGGAAACACCATATATTTT.

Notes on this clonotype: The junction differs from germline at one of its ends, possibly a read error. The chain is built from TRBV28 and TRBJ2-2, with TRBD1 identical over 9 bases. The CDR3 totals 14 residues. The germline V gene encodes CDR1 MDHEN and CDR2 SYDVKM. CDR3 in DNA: TGTGCCAGCAGTCCCCGGACAGGGGCCGGGGAGCTGGTTTTT. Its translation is CASSPRTGAGELVF.

The CDR3 region is CASSPGFVQVYEKLFF. The CDR3 coding sequence is TGTGCCAGCAGCCCAGGGTTCGTACAGGTATACGAAAAACTGTTTTTT. The V and J genes are TRBV3-1 and TRBJ1-4; D is possibly TRBD1 (5 bases). Per the germline V gene, CDR1 is LGHDT and CDR2 is YNNKEL (reference sequence). V lost 4 bases and J lost 8, with 20 bases in between. CDR3 length: 16 residues.